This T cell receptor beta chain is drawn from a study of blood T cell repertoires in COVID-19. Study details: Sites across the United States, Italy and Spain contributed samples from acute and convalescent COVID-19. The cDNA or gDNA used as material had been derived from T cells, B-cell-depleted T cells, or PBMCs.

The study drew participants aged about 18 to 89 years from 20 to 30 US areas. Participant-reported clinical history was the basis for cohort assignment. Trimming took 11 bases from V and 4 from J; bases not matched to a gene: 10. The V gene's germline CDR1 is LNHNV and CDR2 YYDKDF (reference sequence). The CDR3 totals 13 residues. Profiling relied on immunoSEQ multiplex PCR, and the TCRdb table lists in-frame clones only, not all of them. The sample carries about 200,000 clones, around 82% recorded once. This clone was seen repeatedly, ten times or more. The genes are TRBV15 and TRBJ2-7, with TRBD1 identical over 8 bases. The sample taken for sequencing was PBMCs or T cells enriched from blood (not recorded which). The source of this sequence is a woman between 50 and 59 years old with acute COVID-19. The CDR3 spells CAVGDRGGYEQYV. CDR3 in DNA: TGTGCCGTTGGAGACAGGGGAGGTTACGAGCAGTACGTC.